The rows below give T cell receptor beta chains drawn from one sample of a study of blood T cell repertoires in COVID-19. Here immunoSEQ multiplex PCR was the method, and the copy in TCRdb shows in-frame clones only, minus some. The sample has 200,000 or so clones; around 90% are singletons. The sequencing input was PBMCs or T cells enriched from blood (not recorded which). The origin of the receptors is a man aged 30 to 39 in a cohort exposed to, infected with or recovered from COVID-19 (not recorded which). Both conserved end residues are part of each CDR3. A D gene is named only where the DNA matches it firmly. Size tells how often a clone was seen (once, few, many) or the class of an expanded clone, and some rows leave it out.

v_gene	j_gene	abundance	d_gene	CDR3aa	CDR3nt
TRBV24-1	TRBJ1-2	.	TRBD1	CATSRGTGRSVDYGYTF	TGTGCCACCAGCCGAGGGACAGGGCGGTCCGTCGACTATGGCTACACCTTC
TRBV24-1	TRBJ2-5	.	TRBD1	CATSDPLDRAETQYF	TGTGCCACCAGTGATCCCCTGGACAGGGCAGAGACCCAGTACTTC
TRBV2	TRBJ2-3	.	.	CASSLTDTQYF	TGTGCCAGCAGTCTTACAGATACGCAGTATTTT
TRBV7-2	TRBJ1-2	.	TRBD1	CASSLTGGKYGYTF	TGTGCCAGCAGCTTGACAGGGGGTAAATATGGCTACACCTTC
TRBV9	TRBJ2-3	once	.	CASSVLAGTDTQYF	TGTGCCAGCAGCGTGCTAGCCGGCACAGATACGCAGTATTTT
TRBV5-1	TRBJ1-1	.	.	CASSFADTEAFF	TGCGCCAGCAGCTTCGCGGACACTGAAGCTTTCTTT
TRBV4-2	TRBJ1-2	.	TRBD1	CASSQDPGTAGYGYTF	TGTGCCAGCAGCCAAGATCCCGGGACAGCTGGCTATGGCTACACCTTC
TRBV24-1	TRBJ2-6	many	TRBD1	CATSDSATGGSPGANVLTF	TGTGCCACCAGTGATTCGGCGACAGGGGGCTCCCCTGGGGCCAACGTCCTGACTTTC
TRBV12-1	TRBJ2-5	.	.	CASSFGTSKTQYF	TGTGCCAGCAGCTTTGGTACCTCTAAGACCCAGTACTTC
TRBV19	TRBJ2-2	.	TRBD1	CASSNRQGTSGTGELFF	TGTGCCAGTAGTAACCGACAGGGGACCTCAGGAACCGGGGAGCTGTTTTTT
TRBV5-1	TRBJ1-5	.	TRBD1	CASSTAGGQPQHF	TGCGCCAGCAGCACCGCAGGGGGACAGCCCCAGCATTTT
TRBV27	TRBJ1-1	.	.	CASSLFVGEGRLEAFF	TGTGCCAGCAGTTTATTTGTGGGAGAAGGACGGCTTGAAGCTTTCTTT
TRBV5-6	TRBJ2-6	.	.	CASSFRGSGANVLTF	TGTGCCAGCAGCTTCCGCGGCTCTGGGGCCAACGTCCTGACTTTC
TRBV11-2	TRBJ2-7	.	.	CASSLEVSGLSYEQYF	TGTGCCAGCAGCTTAGAAGTTAGCGGCCTCTCCTACGAGCAGTACTTC
TRBV10-3	TRBJ1-1	.	TRBD1	CAISDPQGAGLTEAFF	TGTGCCATCAGTGATCCCCAGGGGGCTGGATTGACTGAAGCTTTCTTT
TRBV5-1	TRBJ2-3	.	TRBD2	CASSFRASGSTDTQYF	TGCGCCAGCAGCTTTCGGGCTAGCGGAAGCACAGATACGCAGTATTTT
TRBV6-1	TRBJ1-6	.	TRBD1	CASSEVGTGNSPLHF	TGTGCCAGCAGTGAAGTTGGGACAGGAAATTCACCCCTCCACTTT
TRBV28	TRBJ2-1	.	.	CASSLPQGAKSTEQFF	TGTGCCAGCAGTCTGCCCCAAGGGGCCAAGTCGACTGAGCAGTTCTTC
TRBV28	TRBJ2-2	.	.	CASTAGLNTGELFF	TGTGCCAGCACCGCGGGACTGAACACCGGGGAGCTGTTTTTT
TRBV20-1	TRBJ2-7	once	.	CSASSVPEVNEQYF	TGCAGTGCTAGTAGCGTCCCGGAGGTAAACGAGCAGTACTTC
TRBV27	TRBJ1-2	few	.	CASRKQGVIPYGYTF	TGTGCCAGCAGGAAACAGGGTGTCATCCCCTATGGCTACACCTTC
TRBV27	TRBJ1-2	.	.	CASSSLSGRHYGYTF	TGTGCCAGCAGTTCTCTTTCGGGGAGACACTATGGCTACACCTTC
TRBV3-1/TRBV3-2	TRBJ2-7	.	.	CASSQGQAITYEQYF	TGTGCCAGCAGCCAAGGACAGGCGATTACCTACGAGCAGTACTTC
TRBV6-5	TRBJ1-2	.	.	CASSQRTENYGYTF	TGTGCCAGCAGTCAGCGGACGGAAAACTATGGCTACACCTTC
TRBV25-1	TRBJ1-2	.	.	CASSNTGFGYTF	TGTGCCAGCAGCAATACAGGGTTTGGCTACACCTTC
TRBV14	TRBJ2-7	.	TRBD1	CASSQRDSSYEQYF	TGTGCCAGCAGCCAACGGGACAGCTCCTACGAGCAGTACTTC
TRBV12-5	TRBJ1-1	.	.	CASARRARGTNTEAFF	TGTGCTAGTGCCCGGAGAGCGAGGGGGACGAACACTGAAGCTTTCTTT
TRBV4-1	TRBJ1-5	.	TRBD1	CASSPGQGGQPQHF	TGCGCCAGCAGCCCGGGACAGGGTGGGCAGCCCCAGCATTTT
TRBV24-1	TRBJ2-2	.	.	CATSRTGRELFF	TGTGCCACCTCTCGAACAGGGAGAGAGCTGTTTTTT
TRBV5-1	TRBJ2-7	few	.	CASSLVSAPTYEQYF	TGCGCCAGCAGCTTGGTAAGCGCCCCGACCTACGAGCAGTACTTC
TRBV12-3/TRBV12-4	TRBJ2-5	.	TRBD2	CASKRDEETQYF	TGTGCCAGCAAGCGGGATGAAGAGACCCAGTACTTC
TRBV7-2	TRBJ2-5	.	.	CASSRQETQYF	TGTGCCAGCAGCCGGCAAGAGACCCAGTACTTC
TRBV23-1	TRBJ1-5	few	.	CASSPDQPQHF	TGCGCCAGCAGTCCTGATCAGCCCCAGCATTTT
TRBV6-5	TRBJ1-5	.	.	CASSSRVGSNQPQHF	TGTGCCAGCAGTTCTCGGGTAGGCAGCAATCAGCCCCAGCATTTT
TRBV27	TRBJ2-5	.	.	CASSLYGEAKTQYF	TGTGCCAGCAGTTTATACGGGGAAGCGAAGACCCAGTACTTC
TRBV6-6	TRBJ1-2	.	TRBD1	CASSEDRVGGYTF	TGTGCCAGCAGTGAGGACAGGGTTGGTGGCTACACCTTC
TRBV11-3	TRBJ2-2	few	TRBD1	CASSPQTGAGELFF	TGTGCCAGCAGTCCCCAGACAGGGGCCGGGGAGCTGTTTTTT
TRBV7-3	TRBJ2-7	.	.	CASSRRTVPYEQYF	TGTGCCAGCAGCCGGAGGACAGTCCCCTACGAGCAGTACTTC
TRBV19	TRBJ2-7	.	.	CASSASSYEQYF	TGTGCCAGTAGTGCGTCCTCCTACGAGCAGTACTTC
TRBV5-1	TRBJ2-5	.	.	CASSLVGGQETQYF	TGCGCCAGCAGCTTGGTAGGGGGCCAAGAGACCCAGTACTTC
TRBV10-3	TRBJ1-2	.	.	CAIKGGGGYGYTF	TGTGCCATCAAAGGCGGGGGGGGCTATGGCTACACCTTC
TRBV5-1	TRBJ2-3	.	TRBD2	CASSFGRTSGSADTQYF	TGCGCCAGCAGCTTTGGCCGGACTAGCGGGAGTGCAGATACGCAGTATTTT
TRBV19	TRBJ1-2	.	.	CASRTDPRKGYGYTF	TGTGCCAGTAGGACAGACCCGAGGAAGGGCTATGGCTACACCTTC
TRBV7-8	TRBJ2-3	.	.	CASSLARVTDTQYF	TGTGCCAGCAGCTTAGCGCGGGTCACAGATACGCAGTATTTT
TRBV7-3	TRBJ2-5	few	TRBD2	CASSMGLAGGGLKETQYF	TGTGCCAGCAGCATGGGACTAGCGGGAGGGGGTCTAAAAGAGACCCAGTACTTC
TRBV9	TRBJ2-1	once	.	CASNIGGIDEQFF	TGTGCCAGCAATATCGGCGGGATTGATGAGCAGTTCTTC
TRBV5-1	TRBJ2-3	.	TRBD2	CASSLAAGRETADTQYF	TGCGCCAGCAGCTTGGCCGCAGGGCGGGAGACAGCAGATACGCAGTATTTT
TRBV13	TRBJ1-2	once	TRBD1	CASSSGQGGEVGYTF	TGTGCCAGCAGCTCCGGACAGGGGGGCGAGGTCGGCTACACCTTC
TRBV6-5	TRBJ1-2	.	.	CASSLREFYGYTF	TGTGCCAGCAGTCTCCGGGAGTTCTATGGCTACACCTTC
TRBV27	TRBJ1-2	.	.	CASRTQRTDINYGYTF	TGTGCCAGCAGAACCCAGAGGACAGATATTAACTATGGCTACACCTTC
TRBV2	TRBJ1-3	.	.	CASNLASSGNTIYF	TGTGCCAGCAATCTCGCCAGCTCTGGAAACACCATATATTTT
TRBV6-1	TRBJ1-2	.	.	CASSEATVDYGYTF	TGTGCCAGCAGTGAAGCAACAGTCGACTATGGCTACACCTTC
TRBV13	TRBJ2-7	.	TRBD2	CASSDRLASLTEQYF	TGTGCCAGCAGCGACCGACTAGCGAGCCTTACCGAGCAGTACTTC
TRBV3-1/TRBV3-2	TRBJ1-1	.	TRBD1	CASSLRTGRMNTEAFF	TGTGCCAGCAGCCTCCGGACAGGGAGAATGAACACTGAAGCTTTCTTT
TRBV29-1	TRBJ1-3	.	.	CSVEGYSGNTIYF	TGCAGCGTTGAAGGTTACTCTGGAAACACCATATATTTT
TRBV11-3	TRBJ2-5	.	.	CASSPWGEETQYF	TGTGCCAGCAGCCCCTGGGGGGAAGAGACCCAGTACTTC
TRBV6-4	TRBJ2-2	medium-sized	.	CASSSGNTGELFF	TGTGCCAGCAGTAGCGGGAACACCGGGGAGCTGTTTTTT
TRBV5-4	TRBJ2-2	.	.	CASSLGFALSTGELFF	TGTGCCAGCAGCTTGGGGTTCGCGTTGTCAACCGGGGAGCTGTTTTTT
TRBV5-4	TRBJ2-2	.	.	CASSLVLAGNTGELFF	TGTGCCAGCAGCTTGGTACTGGCGGGGAACACCGGGGAGCTGTTTTTT
TRBV10-2	TRBJ2-2	.	TRBD2	CASSERTSANTGELFF	TGCGCCAGCAGTGAACGGACTAGCGCTAACACCGGGGAGCTGTTTTTT